The subject of this entry is one T cell receptor (beta chain). The CDR3 covers 13 residues. Trimming cost V 5 bases and J 9 bases; bases outside gene matches: 9. Germline V lookup: CDR1 MNHEY, CDR2 SVGAGI. Produced via immunoSEQ multiplex PCR; TCRdb's table is partial and in-frame only. The sample yields 14,000 or so clones, roughly 89% seen once. The data were taken from a study of T cells and Merkel cell carcinoma outcomes. This sequence joins TRBV6-5 and TRBJ1-1, with 7 bases fitting TRBD1. Sequencing was carried out using tumor tissue from Merkel cell carcinoma. The source is a human donor with Merkel cell carcinoma. CDR3 nucleotide sequence: TGTGCCAGCAGTAGGGAGGTGACAGGGCAAGCTTTCTTT. Protein: CASSREVTGQAFF.